A single sample is the source of the 25 T cell receptor beta chains below, sequenced in a study of T-cell reconstitution after alpha-beta-depleted transplantation in children. Unique molecular identifiers were incorporated when the TCRbeta library was constructed. Using its own MiXCR run on the PCR reads, TCRdb lists one record per CDR3 protein. Of some 200,000 distinct CDR3 sequences listed, approximately 11% are singletons. The starting material was PBMCs, obtained before TCRalphabeta/CD19-depleted stem cell transplant. These receptors originate from a child younger than two with acute myeloid leukemia, due to receive a stem cell transplant.

The sample holds many counts of this clonotype. This rearrangement joins TRBV12-3 or TRBV12-4 to TRBJ1-5; maybe TRBD1 (5 bases). Trimming left V 7 bases short and J 1 base short, with 11 bases between. This CDR3 region has 14 residues. In DNA form, the CDR3 reads TGTGCCAGCACCCCGGACAACAGCAATCAGCCCCAGCATTTT. This gives the protein CASTPDNSNQPQHF.

This clonotype showed up many times. This CDR3 reads CASSPLYTGAPYEQYF. CDR3 coding DNA: TGTGCCAGCTCACCACTTTATACCGGGGCTCCCTACGAGCAGTACTTC. The chain employs TRBV18 and TRBJ2-7; D tentatively reads TRBD1 or TRBD2 (5 bases each). V lost 1 base to trimming and J lost 2 bases, with 15 bases between them. This CDR3 comprises 16 residues. Germline V gene data show CDR1 as KGHSH and CDR2 as LQKENI.

This sequence joins TRBV6-5 and TRBJ2-5, with 7 bases that match TRBD2. V gave up 1 base and J gave up 9 bases; unmatched junction bases: 8. CDR1 is MNHEY and CDR2 is SVGAGI in the germline V gene. This CDR3 spans 14 amino acids. The CDR3 reads CASSYYGGREAQYF. The CDR3 DNA reads as TGTGCCAGCAGTTACTACGGGGGTCGGGAGGCCCAGTACTTC.

The chain links TRBV7-8 to TRBJ2-1, with 10 positions matching TRBD2. This CDR3 contains 16 residues. V shed 5 bases, J shed 3 bases, and the junction held 7 bases outside the gene matches. Germline V CDR1 and CDR2: SGHVS, FQNEAQ. CDR3 sequence: CASSPGLAEYYNEQFF. For the CDR3, the DNA is TGTGCCAGCAGCCCCGGACTAGCGGAATACTACAATGAGCAGTTCTTC.

At least ten counts were recorded for this clonotype. J is TRBJ2-3 and V is TRBV7-3, with D possibly matching TRBD1 (6 bases). The V end was cut by 5 bases, the J end by 2 bases, with 14 bases between. The length of the CDR3 is 15 residues. Per germline, CDR1 SGHTA and CDR2 FQGTGA. CDR3 in amino acids: CASSPLGQPTDTQYF. CDR3 DNA sequence: TGTGCCAGCAGCCCTTTAGGACAGCCCACAGATACGCAGTATTTT.

This clonotype was detected many times. The V call is TRBV10-3, the J call TRBJ1-2, with 7 bases matching TRBD1. With 4 bases clipped from V and 2 bases from J, the junction kept 10 bases outside the gene matches. The germline gives CDR1 ENHRY, CDR2 SYGVKD. CDR3 length: 16 residues. The CDR3 is CAISVSTGALNYGYTF. The CDR3 bases are TGTGCCATCAGTGTTAGTACAGGGGCTCTCAACTATGGCTACACCTTC.

This clonotype was recorded many times. V usage is TRBV5-6 and J usage is TRBJ1-3, with D perhaps matching TRBD1 (5 bases). V was pared by 9 bases and J by 4 bases, with 14 bases between. CDR3 length: 13 residues. Germline V gene lookup returns CDR1 SGHDT and CDR2 YYEEEE. The DNA of the CDR3 is TGTGCCACCCGGAGGGGCGCGGGAAACACCATATATTTT. It codes for CATRRGAGNTIYF. The full variable domain, in which reference TRBV5-6 and TRBJ1-3 provide the parts outside the CDR3, is DAGVTQSPTHLIKTRGQQVTLRCSPKSGHDTVSWYQQALGQGPQFIFQYYEEEERQRGNFPDRFSGHQFPNYSSELNVNALLLGDSALYLCATRRGAGNTIYFGEGSWLTVV.

There are many counts of this clonotype. The chain joins TRBV10-3 to TRBJ2-1, with 10 bases matching TRBD2. V shed 3 bases, J shed 13 bases, and the junction held 15 bases outside the gene matches. This CDR3 is 16 amino acids long. In germline, CDR1 is ENHRY, CDR2 SYGVKD. The CDR3 DNA is TGTGCCATCAGTGAAGAAGGGACTAGCGACTCTAACGCCCAGTTCTTC. It translates to CAISEEGTSDSNAQFF.

This rearrangement joins TRBV7-9 to TRBJ1-5; D is undetermined. The CDR3 runs to 13 residues. Germline V lookup: CDR1 SEHNR, CDR2 FQNEAQ (reference sequence). The V end lost 2 bases, the J end lost 4 bases, and 6 bases lay between the germline ends. Here the CDR3 reads CASSLQANQPQHF. For the CDR3, the DNA is TGTGCCAGCAGCTTACAGGCAAATCAGCCCCAGCATTTT.

Remarks on this clonotype: A read error may produce the germline difference seen at one junction end. The chain is built from TRBV24-1 and TRBJ2-2; D ambiguous. Germline V CDR1 and CDR2: KGHDR, SFDVKD. This CDR3 is built from 14 residues. CDR3 sequence reads: CATSGSVNTWELFF. DNA of the CDR3: TGCGCCACCAGTGGTTCAGTGAACACCTGGGAGCTGTTTTTT.

Many counts were recorded for this clonotype. The chain recombines TRBV12-3 or TRBV12-4 with TRBJ2-2; 8 nucleotides agree with TRBD1. The V segment lost 6 bases and the J segment 7 bases; nucleotides outside the gene matches: 7. The CDR3 spans 14 residues. CDR3 residues: CASSLGQVDGELFF. CDR3 DNA sequence: TGTGCCAGCAGCCTGGGACAGGTAGACGGGGAGCTGTTTTTT.

This clonotype was observed at least ten times. J is TRBJ1-5 and V is TRBV20-1; tentative D call: TRBD1 (5 bases). In germline, CDR1 is DFQATT, CDR2 SNEGSKA (reference sequence). V was clipped by 0 bases and J by 7 bases, with 22 bases between them. The length of the CDR3 is 17 residues. The CDR3 loop reads CSARDGTPSKKGQPQHF. CDR3 coding DNA: TGCAGTGCTAGAGACGGGACCCCGAGTAAGAAGGGGCAGCCCCAGCATTTT.

This clonotype was detected ten times or more. The J gene is TRBJ1-2, the V gene TRBV3-1, with D possibly TRBD1 on 5 matching bases. This CDR3 is built from 13 residues. V lost 2 bases and J 8 bases, leaving 12 bases between the germline ends. Germline-derived CDR1 and CDR2 are LGHDT and YNNKEL (reference sequence). CDR3 protein: CASSQRARAGYTF. The DNA of the CDR3 is TGTGCCAGCAGCCAAAGAGCCAGGGCGGGCTACACCTTC.

This clonotype has a count of ten or more. This rearrangement joins TRBV7-9 to TRBJ1-1; 10 positions match TRBD1. CDR1 SEHNR and CDR2 FQNEAQ come from the germline V gene (reference sequence). The length of the CDR3 is 15 residues. Trimming cost V 5 bases and J 1 base; bases outside gene matches: 4. CDR3 in DNA: TGTGCCAGCAGCCGCCGGGACAGGGGGAACACTGAAGCTTTCTTT. It codes for CASSRRDRGNTEAFF.

The chain employs TRBV5-1 and TRBJ2-1, with D perhaps matching TRBD1 (5 bases). Germline V gene sequence: CDR1 SGHRS, CDR2 YFSETQ. The CDR3 is 14 residues long. Trimming stripped 3 bases from V and 9 bases from J, with 16 bases between. The CDR3 loop is CASSSSLRGSEQFF. CDR3 sequence (DNA): TGCGCCAGCAGCTCGAGCCTTAGGGGTTCTGAGCAGTTCTTC.

This clonotype was seen repeatedly, ten times or more. The chain couples TRBV5-1 to TRBJ1-1, with D possibly being TRBD1 (5 bases). V lost 4 bases, J lost 5 bases, and 18 bases lay in between. The germline gives CDR1 SGHRS, CDR2 YFSETQ. This CDR3 spans 15 amino acids. The CDR3 spells CASSPYGAPGTEAFF. CDR3 sequence (DNA): TGCGCCAGCAGCCCGTACGGGGCGCCCGGGACTGAAGCTTTCTTT.

The V and J genes are TRBV2 and TRBJ2-2; D is ambiguous. There are 11 residues in the CDR3. CDR1 and CDR2 (germline): SNHLY, FYNNEI. The CDR3 region is CVSGNTGELFF. The CDR3, as DNA: TGTGTCAGTGGGAACACCGGGGAGCTGTTTTTT. Looking up the rest from reference TRBV2 and TRBJ2-2 gives the full variable domain: EPEVTQTPSHQVTQMGQEVILRCVPISNHLYFYWYRQILGQKVEFLVSFYNNEISEKSEIFDDQFSVERPDGSNFTLKIRSTKLEDSAMYFCVSGNTGELFFGEGSRLTVL.

This clonotype came up many times. The genes are TRBV19 and TRBJ1-5; TRBD1 might be the D (6 bases). Trimming cost V 5 bases and J 3 bases, with 17 bases left between them. There are 16 residues in the CDR3. Per germline, CDR1 LNHDA and CDR2 SQIVND (reference sequence). The CDR3 here is CASSPLDSYDNQPQHF. For the CDR3, the DNA is TGTGCCAGTAGTCCCCTGGACAGTTATGACAATCAGCCCCAGCATTTT.

This clonotype has at least ten counts. This sequence joins TRBV12-3 or TRBV12-4 and TRBJ2-7; TRBD1 agrees at 10 bases. The CDR3 contains 13 residues. V lost 4 bases to trimming and J lost 3 bases; unmatched junction nucleotides: 0. The DNA for the CDR3 is TGTGCCAGCAGTTGGACAGGGGGCTACGAGCAGTACTTC. Encoded protein: CASSWTGGYEQYF.

This clonotype was picked up many times. This rearrangement joins TRBV4-1 to TRBJ2-4, with 11 bases identical to TRBD1. The CDR3 sequence is 16 residues long. Per the germline V gene, CDR1 is MGHRA and CDR2 is YSYEKL. After removal of 2 bases from V and 7 bases from J, the junction contained 7 bases not matched to a gene. The CDR3 is CASSQRTGGKTNIQYF. The CDR3 nucleotides read TGCGCCAGCAGCCAACGGACAGGGGGCAAGACTAACATTCAGTACTTC.

This clonotype was counted only a few times. The J gene is TRBJ2-7, the V gene TRBV7-2, with 7 bases lining up with TRBD1. Germline assignment: CDR1 SGHTA and CDR2 FQGNSA. This CDR3 contains 14 residues. The V segment lost 2 bases and the J segment 12 bases; nucleotides outside the gene matches: 13. The CDR3 nucleotides read TGTGCCAGCAGCTTACAAGGGACAGCTTATATGGGGTACTTC. Translating it yields CASSLQGTAYMGYF.

In this sample, this clonotype turned up many times. The chain uses TRBV5-6 and TRBJ2-5, with D possibly TRBD1 on 6 matching bases. The germline V gene encodes CDR1 SGHDT and CDR2 YYEEEE. This CDR3 region has 14 residues. The V and J ends lost 3 bases and 5 bases respectively, with 14 bases between them. CDR3 residues: CASSSPTGWETQYF. The CDR3 nucleotides are TGTGCCAGCAGCTCCCCTACAGGGTGGGAGACCCAGTACTTC.

In its sample, this clonotype was seen many times. This chain uses TRBV7-8 with TRBJ1-2; the match to TRBD1 covers 7 bases. Trimming at V came to 3 bases and at J to 5 bases, leaving 9 bases not matched to a gene. CDR1 is SGHVS and CDR2 is FQNEAQ in the germline V gene. The CDR3 is 15 amino acids. The CDR3 DNA follows: TGTGCCAGCAGCTTCCGGGACAGACAGATATATGGCTACACCTTC. This gives the protein CASSFRDRQIYGYTF.

This clonotype appeared many times. This chain links TRBV10-3 with TRBJ1-6, with TRBD1 matching 10 bases. The CDR3 is made up of 18 amino acids. J was trimmed by 2 bases and V by 5 bases; bases with no gene match: 9. CDR1 and CDR2 (germline): ENHRY, SYGVKD. The CDR3, as DNA: TGTGCCATCAGTTCCGGGACAGGGGTATACGCCTATAATTCACCCCTCCACTTT. It encodes CAISSGTGVYAYNSPLHF.

This clonotype was seen at least ten times. CDR3 sequence: CASRTTGSTYEQYF. CDR3 bases: TGCGCCAGCAGAACTACTGGGTCTACCTACGAGCAGTACTTC. The chain links TRBV5-1 to TRBJ2-7; D is unresolved. The ends were cut back, 5 bases at V and 2 bases at J, with 14 bases in the middle. There are 14 residues in the CDR3. The germline V gene encodes CDR1 SGHRS and CDR2 YFSETQ.